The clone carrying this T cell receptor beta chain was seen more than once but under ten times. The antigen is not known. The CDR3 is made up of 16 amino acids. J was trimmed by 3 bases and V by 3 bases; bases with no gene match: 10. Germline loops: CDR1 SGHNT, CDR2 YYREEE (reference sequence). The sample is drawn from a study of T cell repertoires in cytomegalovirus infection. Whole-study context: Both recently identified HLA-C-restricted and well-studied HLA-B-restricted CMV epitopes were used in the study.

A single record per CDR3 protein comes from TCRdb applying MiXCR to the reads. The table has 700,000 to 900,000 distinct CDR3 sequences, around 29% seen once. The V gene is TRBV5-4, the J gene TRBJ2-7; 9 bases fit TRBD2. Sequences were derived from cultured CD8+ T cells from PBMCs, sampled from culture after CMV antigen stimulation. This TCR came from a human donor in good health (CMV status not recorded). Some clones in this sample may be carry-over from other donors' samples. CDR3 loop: CASSSDLTSGGYEQYF. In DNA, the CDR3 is TGTGCCAGCAGCTCAGACCTGACTAGCGGCGGCTACGAGCAGTACTTC.